The TCR beta chain under discussion was sequenced for a study of monozygotic twins with inflammatory bowel disease. Study-level results: Researchers report that IBD patients shared fewer clonotypes with others than healthy twins, especially amid disease activity.

TCRdb reanalyzed the 5' RACE reads and collapses them to one entry per CDR3 protein, without DNA. This listing includes 93,000 or so distinct CDR3 sequences. Notes on this clonotype: Antigen unknown.

There are 14 residues in the CDR3. The sequencing input was blood. This TCR came from a human donor with ulcerative colitis or Crohn's disease, or a healthy co-twin of an affected twin (not recorded which). This chain connects TRBV12-3 or TRBV12-4 to TRBJ2-3. The CDR3 region is CASSLVRRQDTQYF.